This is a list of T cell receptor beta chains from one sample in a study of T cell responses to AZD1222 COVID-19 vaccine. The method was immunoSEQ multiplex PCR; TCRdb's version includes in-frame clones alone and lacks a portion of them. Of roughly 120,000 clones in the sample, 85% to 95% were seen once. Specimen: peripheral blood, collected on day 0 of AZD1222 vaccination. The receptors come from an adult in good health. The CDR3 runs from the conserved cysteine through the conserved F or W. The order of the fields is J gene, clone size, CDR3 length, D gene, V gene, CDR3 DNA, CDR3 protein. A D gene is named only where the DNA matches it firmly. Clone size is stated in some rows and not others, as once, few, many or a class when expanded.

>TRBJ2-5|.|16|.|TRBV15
TGTGCCACCAGCAGAGGTGGAGGGGGGCCGGGAGAGACCCAGTACTTC
CATSRGGGGPGETQYF
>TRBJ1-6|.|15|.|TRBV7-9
TGTGCCAGCAGCTCCGTGGACGGACCGGGTGAGCGCCTCCACTTT
CASSSVDGPGERLHF
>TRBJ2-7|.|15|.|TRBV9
TGTGCCAGCAGCCCCCGGACGGGGCACACCTACGAGCAGTACTTC
CASSPRTGHTYEQYF
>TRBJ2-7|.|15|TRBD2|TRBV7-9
TGTGCCAGCAGCTTCCATAGCGGGAGTCCCTACGAGCAGTACTTC
CASSFHSGSPYEQYF
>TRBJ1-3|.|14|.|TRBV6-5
TGTGCCAGCACCGATTTCTACGGCGGAAACACCATATATTTT
CASTDFYGGNTIYF
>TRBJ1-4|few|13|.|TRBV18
TGTGCCAGCTCACCACTCTTCCAACGGGAACTGTTTTTT
CASSPLFQRELFF
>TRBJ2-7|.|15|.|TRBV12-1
TGTGCCAGCAGCTTTGGACAGGAAAGCTCCTACGAGCAGTACTTC
CASSFGQESSYEQYF
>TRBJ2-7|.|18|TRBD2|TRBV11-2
TGTGCCAGCAGCCCAGGGCGACTAGCGGGAGGGCCGGTGGGCGAGCAGTACTTC
CASSPGRLAGGPVGEQYF
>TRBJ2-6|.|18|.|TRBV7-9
TGTGCCAGCAGCTTACCGTGGGAGCGCAGCTCTGGGGCCAACGTCCTGACTTTC
CASSLPWERSSGANVLTF
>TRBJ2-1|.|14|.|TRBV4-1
TGCGCCAGCAGCCAAATACCGGGAGTCTCTGAGCAGTTCTTC
CASSQIPGVSEQFF
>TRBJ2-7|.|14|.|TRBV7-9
TGTGCCAGCAGCTCAGGGGGGCGGGAACGGCTTCAGGACTTC
CASSSGGRERLQDF
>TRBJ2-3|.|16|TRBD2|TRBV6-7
TGTGCCAGCAGTTACCCCCAAGCGGGAGGAACAGATACGCAGTATTTT
CASSYPQAGGTDTQYF
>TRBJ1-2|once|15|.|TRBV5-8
TGTGCCAGCAGCTTGCGTCAGGGGAATAACTATGGCTACACCTTC
CASSLRQGNNYGYTF
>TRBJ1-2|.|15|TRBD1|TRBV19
TGTGCCAGTTCAGGACAGGGGACGGCTGGTCAGGGCTACACCTTC
CASSGQGTAGQGYTF
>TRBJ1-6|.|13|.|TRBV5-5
TGTGCCAGCAGCGTAACAAGAAATTCACCCCTCCACTTT
CASSVTRNSPLHF
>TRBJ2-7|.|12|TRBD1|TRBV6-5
TGTGCCAGCACGGACAGGGACTACGAGCAGTACTTC
CASTDRDYEQYF
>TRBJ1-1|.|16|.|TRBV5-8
TGTGCCAGCAGCTTGAGGCAGGGCGTGGGCGACACTGAAGCTTTCTTT
CASSLRQGVGDTEAFF
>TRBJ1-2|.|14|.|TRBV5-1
TGCGCCAGCAGCTTGGCACAGGGAACGGGTGGCTACACCTTC
CASSLAQGTGGYTF
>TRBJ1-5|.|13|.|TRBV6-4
TGTGCCAGCAGTACAGGGCTGAATCAGCCCCAGCATTTT
CASSTGLNQPQHF
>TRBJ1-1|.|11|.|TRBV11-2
TGTGCCAACGAGCGTTATACTGAAGCTTTCTTT
CANERYTEAFF
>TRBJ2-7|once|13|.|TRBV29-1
TGCAGCGTTGCCCGCGGGGGCGGGGGCGAGCAGTACTTC
CSVARGGGGEQYF
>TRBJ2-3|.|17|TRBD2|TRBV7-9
TGTGCCAGCAGCTTAGCCGGACTAGCGGTTAGCACAGATACGCAGTATTTT
CASSLAGLAVSTDTQYF
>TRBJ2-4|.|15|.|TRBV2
TGTGCCAGCAACCGGGTCGAGGTAGCCAAAAACATTCAGTACTTC
CASNRVEVAKNIQYF
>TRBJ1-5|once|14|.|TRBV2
TGTGCCAGCAGTGGAGAGGGTAGCGGCCAGCCCCAGCATTTT
CASSGEGSGQPQHF
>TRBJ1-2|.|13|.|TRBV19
TGTGCCAGTACCACCGGCGGATTCCATGGCTACACCTTC
CASTTGGFHGYTF
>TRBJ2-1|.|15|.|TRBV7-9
TGTGCCAGCAGACCCACCAGGGGTCTAGACAATGAGCAGTTCTTC
CASRPTRGLDNEQFF